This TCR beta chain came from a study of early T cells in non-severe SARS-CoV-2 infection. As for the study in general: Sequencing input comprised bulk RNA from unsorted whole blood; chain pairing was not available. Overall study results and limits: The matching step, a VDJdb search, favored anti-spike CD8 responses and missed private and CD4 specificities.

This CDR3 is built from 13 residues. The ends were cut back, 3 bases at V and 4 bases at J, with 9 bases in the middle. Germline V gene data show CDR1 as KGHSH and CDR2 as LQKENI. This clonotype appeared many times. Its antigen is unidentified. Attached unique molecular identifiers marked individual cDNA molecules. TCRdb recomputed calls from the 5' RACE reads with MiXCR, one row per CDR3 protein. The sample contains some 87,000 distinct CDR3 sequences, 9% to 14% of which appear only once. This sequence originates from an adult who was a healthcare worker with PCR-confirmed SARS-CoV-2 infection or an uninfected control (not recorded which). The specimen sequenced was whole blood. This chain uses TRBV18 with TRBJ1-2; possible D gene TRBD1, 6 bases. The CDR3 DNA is TGTGCCAGCTCACCGACAGGCCTCTATGGCTACACCTTC. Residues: CASSPTGLYGYTF.